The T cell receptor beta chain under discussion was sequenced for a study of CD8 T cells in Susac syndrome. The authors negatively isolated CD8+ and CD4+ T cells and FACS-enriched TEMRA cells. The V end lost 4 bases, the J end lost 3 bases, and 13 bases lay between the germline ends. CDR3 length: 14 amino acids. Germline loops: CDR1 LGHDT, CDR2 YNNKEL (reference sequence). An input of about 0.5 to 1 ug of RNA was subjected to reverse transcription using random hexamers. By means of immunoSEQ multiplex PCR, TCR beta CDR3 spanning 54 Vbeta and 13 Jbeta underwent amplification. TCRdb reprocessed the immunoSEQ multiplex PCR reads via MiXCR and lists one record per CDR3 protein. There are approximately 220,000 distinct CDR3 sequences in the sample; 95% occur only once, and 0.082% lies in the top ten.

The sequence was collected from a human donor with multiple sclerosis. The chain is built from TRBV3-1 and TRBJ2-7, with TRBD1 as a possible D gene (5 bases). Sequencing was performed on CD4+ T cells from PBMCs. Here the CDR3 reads CASSPTTVLYEQYF. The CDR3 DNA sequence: TGTGCCAGCAGCCCGACGACAGTACTCTACGAGCAGTACTTC.